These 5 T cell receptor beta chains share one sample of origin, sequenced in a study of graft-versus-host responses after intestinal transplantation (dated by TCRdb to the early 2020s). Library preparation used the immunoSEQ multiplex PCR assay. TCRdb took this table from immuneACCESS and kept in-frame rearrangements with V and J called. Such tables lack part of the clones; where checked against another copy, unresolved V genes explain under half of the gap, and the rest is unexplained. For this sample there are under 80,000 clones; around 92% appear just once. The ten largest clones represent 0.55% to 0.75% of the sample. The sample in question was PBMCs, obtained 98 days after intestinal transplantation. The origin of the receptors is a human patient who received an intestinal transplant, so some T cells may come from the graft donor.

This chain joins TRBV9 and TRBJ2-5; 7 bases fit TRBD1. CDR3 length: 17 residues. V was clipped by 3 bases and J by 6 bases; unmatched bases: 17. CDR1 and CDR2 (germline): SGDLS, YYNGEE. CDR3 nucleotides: TGTGCCAGCAGCGCCGTCGCGGACAGGTCCCCGGCGAAGACCCAGTACTTC. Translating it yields CASSAVADRSPAKTQYF. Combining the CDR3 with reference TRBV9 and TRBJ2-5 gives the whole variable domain DSGVTQTPKHLITATGQRVTLRCSPRSGDLSVYWYQQSLDQGLQFLIQYYNGEERAKGNILERFSAQQFPDLHSELNLSSLELGDSALYFCASSAVADRSPAKTQYFGPGTRLLVL.

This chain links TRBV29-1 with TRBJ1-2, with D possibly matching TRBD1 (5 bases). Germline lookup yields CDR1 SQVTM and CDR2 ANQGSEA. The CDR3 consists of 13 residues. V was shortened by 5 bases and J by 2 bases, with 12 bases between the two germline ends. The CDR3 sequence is CSVLRDPNYGYTF. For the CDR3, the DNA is TGCAGCGTTCTGCGGGACCCGAACTATGGCTACACCTTC.

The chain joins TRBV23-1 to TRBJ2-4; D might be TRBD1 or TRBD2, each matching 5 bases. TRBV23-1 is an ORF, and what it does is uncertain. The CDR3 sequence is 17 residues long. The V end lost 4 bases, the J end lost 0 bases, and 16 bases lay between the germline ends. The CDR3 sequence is CASSLRGPPLAKNIQYF. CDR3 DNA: TGCGCCAGCAGTCTTAGGGGACCCCCACTAGCCAAAAACATTCAGTACTTC.

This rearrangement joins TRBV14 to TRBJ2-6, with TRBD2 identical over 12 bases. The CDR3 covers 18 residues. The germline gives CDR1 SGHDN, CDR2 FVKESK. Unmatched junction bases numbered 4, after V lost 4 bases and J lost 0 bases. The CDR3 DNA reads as TGTGCCAGCAGCCCTGGACTAGCGGGGAGCTCTGGGGCCAACGTCCTGACTTTC. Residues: CASSPGLAGSSGANVLTF.

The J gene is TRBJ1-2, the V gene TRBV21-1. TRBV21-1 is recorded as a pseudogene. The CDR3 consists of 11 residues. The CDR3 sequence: CASSKNYGYTF. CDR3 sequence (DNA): TGTGCCAGCAGCAAAAACTATGGCTACACCTTC.